This TCR beta chain originates from a study of cytomegalovirus exposure and HLA in healthy donors. Study-level results: The likely origin of a cluster of highly shared sequence variants was a sequencing artifact.

This CDR3 contains 17 residues. J was trimmed by 3 bases and V by 6 bases; bases with no gene match: 9. CDR1 and CDR2 from the germline V gene are WNHNN and SYGVQD (reference sequence). Turning to this clone: The antigen remains unidentified.

The PCR ran on 60 Vbeta and 13 Jbeta primers. The repertoire was sequenced with immunoSEQ multiplex PCR; TCRdb's copy has only in-frame clones and lacks some. This sample's table has 150,000 to 200,000 clones. Sequencing was performed on PBMCs. The origin of this receptor is a young woman in good health and CMV-seropositive. The chain links TRBV10-1 to TRBJ2-3; TRBD2 aligns across 13 bases. The CDR3 DNA is TGCGCCAGCAGCTTAAAGACGGGACTAGCGGGAACAGATACGCAGTATTTT. Protein product: CASSLKTGLAGTDTQYF.